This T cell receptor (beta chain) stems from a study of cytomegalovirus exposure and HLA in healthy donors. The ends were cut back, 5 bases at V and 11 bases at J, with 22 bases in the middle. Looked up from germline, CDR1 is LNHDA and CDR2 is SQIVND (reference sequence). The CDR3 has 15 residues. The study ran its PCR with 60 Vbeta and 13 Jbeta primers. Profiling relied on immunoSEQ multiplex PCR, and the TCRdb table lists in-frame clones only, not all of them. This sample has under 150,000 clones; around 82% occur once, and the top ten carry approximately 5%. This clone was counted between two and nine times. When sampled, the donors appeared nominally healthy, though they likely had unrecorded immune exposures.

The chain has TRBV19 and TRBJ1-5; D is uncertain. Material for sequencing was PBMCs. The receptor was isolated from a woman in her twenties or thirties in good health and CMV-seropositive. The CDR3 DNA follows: TGTGCCAGTAGTCCCACGGAGAACGGGGTGTCGGCCCAGCATTTT. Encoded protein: CASSPTENGVSAQHF.